Listed here are 9 T cell receptor beta chains from one sample, sequenced in a study of Ad26.COV2.S vaccination and SARS-CoV-2 variants. Treatment here: around 19 received Ad26.COV2.S at low or high dose, single or two shots; several received placebo; per-sample allocation not given. Sampling occurred on day 63 after the first vaccine or placebo injection. The method was immunoSEQ multiplex PCR; TCRdb's version includes in-frame clones alone and lacks a portion of them. The sample includes about 390,000 clones, about 90% of them seen just once. This specimen was peripheral blood, taken in a trial of Ad26.COV2.S vaccine versus placebo. All receptors derive from a person between 18 and 59 years old who received the Ad26.COV2.S COVID-19 vaccine or a placebo.

This clone appeared once. This specimen includes other DNA sequences encoding the same CDR3. The V call is TRBV7-6, the J call TRBJ2-2; 10 bases match TRBD2. The CDR3 runs to 15 residues. The V gene's germline CDR1 is SGHVS and CDR2 FNYEAQ. The J segment lost 1 base and the V segment lost 4 bases, leaving 0 bases of the junction unmatched. CDR3 sequence: CASSSSGGNTGELFF. CDR3 coding DNA: TGTGCCAGCAGCTCTAGCGGGGGGAACACCGGGGAGCTGTTTTTT.

This clone was recorded once. J is TRBJ2-3 and V is TRBV6-5; TRBD1 might be the D (6 bases). CDR3 length: 14 amino acids. Trimming removed 2 bases at V and 4 bases at J, with 10 bases between. The germline gives CDR1 MNHEY, CDR2 SVGAGI. CDR3 bases: TGTGCCAGCAGTTACAGGGGGTCGGCAGATACGCAGTATTTT. Translation: CASSYRGSADTQYF.

The gene calls are TRBV19 and TRBJ2-5; D uncertain. The CDR3 has 16 amino acids. Germline-derived CDR1 and CDR2 are LNHDA and SQIVND (reference sequence). V shed 1 base and J shed 5 bases, with 17 bases lying between them. CDR3 residues: CASSIGSTLPGETQYF. The CDR3 region has the DNA TGTGCCAGTAGTATAGGATCGACATTACCGGGCGAGACCCAGTACTTC.

The rearrangement links TRBV6-2 or TRBV6-3 to TRBJ1-5; D not resolved. Between the trimmed V and J ends, which lost 2 bases and 5 bases, there was a span of 4 bases. CDR1 and CDR2 (germline): MNHEY, SVGEGT. CDR3 length: 12 amino acids. The CDR3 region is CASSYGHQPQHF. The CDR3, as DNA: TGTGCCAGCAGTTACGGGCATCAGCCCCAGCATTTT.

The J gene is TRBJ1-6, the V gene TRBV19; the D gene is possibly TRBD1 (5 bases). This CDR3 is 18 amino acids long. Germline-derived CDR1 and CDR2 are LNHDA and SQIVND (reference sequence). The V and J ends lost 6 bases and 8 bases respectively, with 26 bases between them. CDR3 bases: TGTGCCAGTAGCCATCTACCCACATTAGGGGTTATGGATTCACCCCTCCACTTT. It specifies CASSHLPTLGVMDSPLHF.

The chain employs TRBV9 and TRBJ1-3; D not resolved. CDR1 and CDR2 (germline): SGDLS, YYNGEE. CDR3 length: 14 residues. The V and J ends lost 4 bases and 0 bases respectively, with 8 bases between them. The CDR3 DNA reads as TGTGCCAGCAGCCCCGTCTACTCTGGAAACACCATATATTTT. It is translated as CASSPVYSGNTIYF. Using reference TRBV9 and TRBJ1-3 for the parts outside the CDR3, the full variable domain is DSGVTQTPKHLITATGQRVTLRCSPRSGDLSVYWYQQSLDQGLQFLIQYYNGEERAKGNILERFSAQQFPDLHSELNLSSLELGDSALYFCASSPVYSGNTIYFGEGSWLTVV.

This clone was counted a few times. The V gene is TRBV19, the J gene TRBJ1-3; D is unresolved. Trimming pared 6 bases from V and 0 bases from J, leaving 12 bases between. CDR3 length: 15 residues. From germline, CDR1 is LNHDA and CDR2 SQIVND (reference sequence). CDR3: CASRASVFSGNTIYF. The DNA for the CDR3 is TGTGCCAGTAGAGCTTCGGTGTTCTCTGGAAACACCATATATTTT.

V and J are TRBV9 and TRBJ2-2; D is possibly TRBD1 or TRBD2 (5 bases each). With 0 bases removed from V and 0 bases from J, the gap between germline ends came to 9 bases. The germline CDR1 and CDR2 sequences are SGDLS and YYNGEE. This CDR3 is built from 16 residues. DNA for the CDR3: TGTGCCAGCAGCGTAGTGAGGGGACCGAACACCGGGGAGCTGTTTTTT. It yields the protein CASSVVRGPNTGELFF.

This clone is a singleton in its sample. The chain uses TRBV7-9 and TRBJ2-7; 9 bases match TRBD2. Trimming removed 4 bases from V and 6 bases from J; junction bases left unmatched: 16. Germline CDR1 is SEHNR and CDR2 is FQNEAQ (reference sequence). This CDR3 has 17 amino acids. The CDR3 nucleotides read TGTGCCAGCAGCTCTGGTCGTTCCGGGACTAGCATATTCGAGCAGTACTTC. As protein: CASSSGRSGTSIFEQYF.